This record covers a single T cell receptor (beta chain). This specimen belongs to a study of blood T cell repertoires in COVID-19. Per the authors' pipeline: Using reference gene primer amplification, nucleated cell counts were estimated. Profiled with immunoSEQ multiplex PCR; TCRdb holds only in-frame clones, not every one. V, J and clone size derive from that table, while D and trimming were established from the DNA sequence. The sample contains about 250,000 clones, 65% to 90% of which appear only once. V shed 5 bases, J shed 3 bases, and the junction held 13 bases outside the gene matches. Per the germline V gene, CDR1 is MGHRA and CDR2 is YSYEKL. The CDR3 length is 17 residues.

The TCR was taken from a woman between 45 and 60 years old with acute COVID-19. The gene calls are TRBV4-1 and TRBJ1-5; 7 bases are shared with TRBD1. Sequencing used PBMCs or T cells enriched from blood (not recorded which). CDR3 sequence (DNA): TGCGCCAGCAGCACCGCCGGGACAGAGTTTTACAATCAGCCCCAGCATTTT. This sequence encodes CASSTAGTEFYNQPQHF.